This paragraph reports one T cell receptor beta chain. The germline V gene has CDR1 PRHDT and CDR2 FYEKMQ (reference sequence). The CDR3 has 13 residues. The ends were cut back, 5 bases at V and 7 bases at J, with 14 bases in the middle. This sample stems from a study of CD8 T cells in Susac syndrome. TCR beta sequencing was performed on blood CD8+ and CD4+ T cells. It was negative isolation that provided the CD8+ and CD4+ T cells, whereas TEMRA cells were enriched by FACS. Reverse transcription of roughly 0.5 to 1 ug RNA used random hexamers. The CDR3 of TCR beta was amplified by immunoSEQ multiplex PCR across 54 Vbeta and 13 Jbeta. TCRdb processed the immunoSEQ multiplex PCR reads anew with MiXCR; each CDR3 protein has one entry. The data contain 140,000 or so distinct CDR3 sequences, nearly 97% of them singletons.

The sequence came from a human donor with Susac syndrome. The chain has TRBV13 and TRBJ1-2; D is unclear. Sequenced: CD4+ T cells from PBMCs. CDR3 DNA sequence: TGTGCCAGCAGCCCCAGCGATCTGGTTGGCTACACCTTC. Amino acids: CASSPSDLVGYTF.